Shown below are 9 T cell receptor beta chains from a single sample sequenced in a study of shared clonotypes between healthy human individuals. Some clones are missing from TCRdb's copy, which holds only in-frame ones; the method was immunoSEQ multiplex PCR. The repertoire holds under 600,000 clones, with 95% to 98% as singletons. CD45RO-negative, CCR7-positively selected cells formed the naive CD8 fraction, excluding terminally differentiated effector memory CD45RA+ cells. Sequences were obtained from naive CD8+ T cells sorted from blood. These receptors originate from a man aged 25-45 years in good health.

V gene TRBV14 combines with J gene TRBJ2-7, with D possibly matching TRBD1 (6 bases). Germline assignment: CDR1 SGHDN and CDR2 FVKESK. CDR3 length: 20 residues. The V end lost 0 bases, the J end lost 1 base, and 25 bases lay between the germline ends. The CDR3 coding sequence is TGTGCCAGCAGCCAAGATAAGGACAGAAGGTTGAGAACAGGGTCCTACGAGCAGTACTTC. Its protein is CASSQDKDRRLRTGSYEQYF.

The gene calls are TRBV19 and TRBJ2-7; the D is unclear. V was clipped by 3 bases and J by 2 bases, with 11 bases between them. Germline CDR1 LNHDA, CDR2 SQIVND (reference sequence). The CDR3 spans 14 residues. DNA of the CDR3: TGTGCCAGTAGTATGTCCGGGCAAACCTACGAGCAGTACTTC. Protein: CASSMSGQTYEQYF.

The chain is built from TRBV27 and TRBJ2-7; the D gene is possibly TRBD2 (6 bases). Germline V gives CDR1 MNHEY, CDR2 SMNVEV (reference sequence). This CDR3 is 15 amino acids long. Trimming stripped 4 bases from V and 3 bases from J, with 16 bases between. Here the CDR3 reads CASSSQGAGVYEQYF. The CDR3 DNA reads TGTGCCAGCAGTTCCCAAGGAGCGGGTGTCTACGAGCAGTACTTC.

This clone was observed once. The CDR3 nucleotides read TGTGCCAGCAGCTTAGCGTCAGGCGGGAGTTCCTACAATGAGCAGTTCTTC. Its translation is CASSLASGGSSYNEQFF. The chain joins TRBV7-8 to TRBJ2-1, with 7 bases that match TRBD2. This CDR3 comprises 17 residues. Germline V gene data show CDR1 as SGHVS and CDR2 as FQNEAQ. Trimming took 0 bases from V and 1 from J; bases not matched to a gene: 6.

The chain recombines TRBV9 with TRBJ2-3; possible D gene TRBD1, 6 bases. There are 14 residues in the CDR3. V shed 3 bases and J shed 4 bases, with 12 bases lying between them. Germline V gene lookup returns CDR1 SGDLS and CDR2 YYNGEE. The CDR3, as DNA: TGTGCCAGCAGCGGGGGGCGAGGGGCAGATACGCAGTATTTT. It specifies CASSGGRGADTQYF.

The CDR3 bases are TGTGCCAGCAGTGCCCGGGACAGGTGGGAGCTAGCCTACAATGAGCAGTTCTTC. The encoded protein is CASSARDRWELAYNEQFF. V is TRBV28 and J is TRBJ2-1; 8 bases are a match to TRBD1. The V gene end was trimmed by 5 bases and the J gene end by 2 bases; junction bases not matched to a gene: 14. The CDR3 runs to 18 residues. CDR1 is MDHEN and CDR2 is SYDVKM in the germline V gene. Drawing the rest from reference TRBV28 and TRBJ2-1, the complete variable domain is DVKVTQSSRYLVKRTGEKVFLECVQDMDHENMFWYRQDPGLGLRLIYFSYDVKMKEKGDIPEGYSVSREKKERFSLILESASTNQTSMYLCASSARDRWELAYNEQFFGPGTRLTVL.

The chain carries TRBV7-8 and TRBJ2-2; D ambiguous. Deletions cut 0 bases from V and 4 bases from J, with 6 bases between. CDR3 length equals 14 residues. In germline, CDR1 is SGHVS, CDR2 FQNEAQ. The CDR3 reads CASSLAATTGELFF. The CDR3 coding sequence is TGTGCCAGCAGCTTAGCTGCGACCACCGGGGAGCTGTTTTTT.

The chain recombines TRBV5-6 with TRBJ2-2, with D uncertain. The CDR3 runs to 13 residues. The germline V gene encodes CDR1 SGHDT and CDR2 YYEEEE. V dropped 4 bases and J dropped 4 bases, with 8 bases sitting between them. In DNA, the CDR3 is TGTGCCAGCAGCGCAGACCCCACCGGGGAGCTGTTTTTT. Its protein product is CASSADPTGELFF.

This chain links TRBV5-5 with TRBJ2-1, with D perhaps given as TRBD1 or TRBD2 (5 bases each). CDR3 length: 15 residues. Germline V lookup: CDR1 SGHKS, CDR2 YYEKEE (reference sequence). The V gene lost 2 bases and the J gene lost 0 bases, with 9 bases spanning the gap. The CDR3 sequence is CASSFWGNSYNEQFF. CDR3 DNA sequence: TGTGCCAGCAGCTTTTGGGGGAACTCCTACAATGAGCAGTTCTTC.